The 15 T cell receptor beta chains below all came from one sample that was sequenced in a study of tumor and adjacent non-tumor tissue in lung cancer. Three rounds of nested PCR, following a modified ARM-PCR protocol, produced the TCRbeta library. One entry per CDR3 protein results from TCRdb running MiXCR on the multiplex PCR reads. The sample carries some 66,000 distinct CDR3 sequences, 61% recorded once. No cell sorting was done before RNA was extracted from the tissue. The normal lung tissue was taken more than 3 cm from the tumor edge. Sequenced input: distant non-tumor lung tissue. These receptors were obtained from a man in his 70s with non-small cell lung cancer.

The J gene is TRBJ1-2, the V gene TRBV6-5; D is undetermined. Trimming took 7 bases from V and 6 from J, leaving 18 bases between them. The CDR3 covers 14 residues. Per germline, CDR1 MNHEY and CDR2 SVGAGI. The CDR3 sequence is CASILSYCPDGYTF. The CDR3, as DNA: TGTGCCAGCATCCTTTCGTACTGCCCGGATGGCTACACCTTC.

V and J are TRBV29-1 and TRBJ2-7; D is perhaps TRBD1 (6 bases). Trimming removed 3 bases from V and 3 bases from J, with 21 bases in between. CDR1 and CDR2 (germline): SQVTM, ANQGSEA. The CDR3 spans 16 residues. In DNA form, the CDR3 reads TGCAGCGTTGAGGGCCCCGGGCAGGGGAGTCACTACGAGCAGTACTTC. Translated, it gives CSVEGPGQGSHYEQYF.

This clonotype was seen repeatedly, ten times or more. V gene TRBV29-1 combines with J gene TRBJ2-5, with D perhaps TRBD1 (5 bases). V shed 4 bases and J shed 4 bases, with 10 bases lying between them. Germline V gene data show CDR1 as SQVTM and CDR2 as ANQGSEA. The CDR3 is made up of 12 amino acids. The CDR3 coding sequence is TGCAGCGTTGTGGTCACAGGAGAGACCCAGTACTTC. Its translation: CSVVVTGETQYF.

As regards this clonotype: A much larger clone differs by one base, so this may be a read error. The chain has TRBV6-5 and TRBJ1-1; TRBD1 agrees at 8 bases. CDR1 is MNHEY and CDR2 is SVGAGI in the germline V gene. This CDR3 contains 13 residues. V shed 6 bases, J shed 6 bases, and the junction held 6 bases outside the gene matches. The CDR3: CASSPPGGPEAFF. CDR3 bases: TGTGCCAGCAGCCCTCCAGGGGGCCCTGAAGCTTTCTTT.

This chain connects TRBV5-1 to TRBJ2-2, with a possible D match to TRBD2 (7 bases). The length of the CDR3 is 16 residues. The V gene's germline CDR1 is SGHRS and CDR2 YFSETQ. The V and J ends lost 4 bases and 2 bases respectively, with 15 bases between them. DNA of the CDR3: TGCGCCAGCAGCGAGATGGCGGGGGCCAACACCGGGGAGCTGTTTTTT. This sequence encodes CASSEMAGANTGELFF.

In its sample, this clonotype was seen many times. The chain carries TRBV5-4 and TRBJ2-5; D unclear. Trimming left V 2 bases short and J 5 bases short, with 7 bases between. Germline V gives CDR1 SGHNT, CDR2 YYREEE (reference sequence). The CDR3 is made up of 12 amino acids. As DNA, the CDR3 is TGTGCCAGCAGCTTCAGTTCTGAGACCCAGTACTTC. Translated, it gives CASSFSSETQYF.

About this clonotype itself: This clone may be a read error of a much larger clone one base away. The genes are TRBV12-3 or TRBV12-4 and TRBJ2-3; 8 nucleotides align to TRBD2. The CDR3 contains 14 residues. CDR3 sequence (DNA): TGTGCCAGCAGTTTACGGACTAGCACAAATACGCAGTATTTT. Protein product: CASSLRTSTNTQYF.

The chain combines TRBV4-1 with TRBJ1-2, with a weak D call TRBD1 (6 bases). Trimming removed 10 bases from V and 1 base from J, with 22 bases in between. The CDR3 length is 16 residues. Germline V gene data show CDR1 as MGHRA and CDR2 as YSYEKL. CDR3 DNA sequence: TGCGCCAACTCGGGGGGGGCAGGACGTTATAACTATGGCTACACCTTC. Amino acids: CANSGGAGRYNYGYTF.

This clonotype was seen at least ten times. V gene TRBV6-5 combines with J gene TRBJ2-1, with 12 bases aligning to TRBD1. The CDR3 extends over 15 amino acids. CDR1 and CDR2 from the germline V gene are MNHEY and SVGAGI. The J segment lost 9 bases and the V segment lost 8 bases, leaving 11 bases of the junction unmatched. The DNA of the CDR3 is TGTGCCAGCGCAGCCCCGGGACAGGGGGCACGTGAGCAGTTCTTC. Protein: CASAAPGQGAREQFF.

A note on this clonotype: Germline is not matched at one junction end, which may reflect a read error. This chain's CDR3 is CTSSFSTREGYTF. The DNA of the CDR3 is TGTACCAGCAGTTTCTCGACCAGGGAAGGCTACACCTTC. V and J are TRBV12-3 or TRBV12-4 and TRBJ1-2; a weak D match, TRBD1 (5 bases). There are 13 residues in the CDR3.

In its sample, this clonotype was seen many times. The chain couples TRBV6-1 to TRBJ2-7; 10 nucleotides line up with TRBD2. The ends lost 11 bases at V and 0 bases at J; junction bases unmatched: 16. The length of the CDR3 is 17 residues. Germline V CDR1 and CDR2: MNHNS, SASEGT. The CDR3 is CADVPGLAGECSYEQYF. The DNA for the CDR3 is TGTGCCGACGTTCCGGGGCTAGCGGGAGAATGCTCCTACGAGCAGTACTTC.

On this clonotype: The conserved closing phenylalanine or tryptophan is absent in this CDR3, likely reflecting a read error. J is TRBJ2-4 and V is TRBV30; TRBD2 is a possible D gene (6 bases). This CDR3 spans 15 amino acids. V dropped 0 bases and J dropped 1 base, with 10 bases sitting between them. Per germline, CDR1 GTSNPN and CDR2 SVGIG (reference sequence). This CDR3 reads CAWSVGRGAKNIQYV. In nucleotides, the CDR3 is TGTGCCTGGAGTGTAGGACGGGGGGCCAAAAACATTCAGTACGTC.

The genes are TRBV9 and TRBJ2-5, with no clear D. The germline V gene has CDR1 SGDLS and CDR2 YYNGEE. Between the trimmed V and J ends, which lost 4 bases and 5 bases, there was a span of 12 bases. The CDR3 spans 13 residues. In DNA form, the CDR3 reads TGTGCCAGCAGCCTAGAAGGGATCGAGACCCAGTACTTC. It encodes CASSLEGIETQYF.

Remarks on this clonotype: Since no conserved phenylalanine or tryptophan closes the CDR3, a read error is the likely cause. The rearrangement joins TRBV6-5 to TRBJ2-3; D gene uncertain. This CDR3 is 12 amino acids long. Trimming stripped 5 bases from V and 3 bases from J, with 6 bases between. Germline loops: CDR1 MNHEY, CDR2 SVGAGI. Here the CDR3 DNA reads TGTGCCAGCAGTCCCGGTACAGATACGCAGTATTTA. This gives the protein CASSPGTDTQYL.

This clonotype is a singleton in its sample. The conserved closing phenylalanine or tryptophan is absent in this CDR3, likely reflecting a read error. The chain links TRBV11-2 to TRBJ2-1, with D perhaps TRBD1 or TRBD2 (5 bases each). The germline V gene has CDR1 SGHAT and CDR2 FQNNGV. The CDR3 runs to 12 residues. Trimming stripped 10 bases from V and 7 bases from J, with 14 bases between. CDR3 nucleotide sequence: TGTGCCACCCCGAGGTGGGGGAATGAGCAGTTCTCC. Its translation: CATPRWGNEQFS.